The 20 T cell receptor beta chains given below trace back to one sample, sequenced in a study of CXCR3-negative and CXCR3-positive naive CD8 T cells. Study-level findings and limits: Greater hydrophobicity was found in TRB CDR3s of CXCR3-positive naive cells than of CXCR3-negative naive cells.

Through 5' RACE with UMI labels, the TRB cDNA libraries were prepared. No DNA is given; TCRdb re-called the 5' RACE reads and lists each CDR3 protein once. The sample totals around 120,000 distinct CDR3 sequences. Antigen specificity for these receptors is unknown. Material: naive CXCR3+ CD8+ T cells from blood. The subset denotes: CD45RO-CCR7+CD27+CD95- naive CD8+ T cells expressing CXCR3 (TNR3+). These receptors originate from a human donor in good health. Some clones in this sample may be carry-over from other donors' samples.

Here the CDR3 reads CASSLAGGYVYEQYF. This chain joins TRBV5-1 and TRBJ2-7; absent DNA, TCRdb's TRBD1 call cannot be checked. Germline-derived CDR1 and CDR2 are SGHRS and YFSETQ. This CDR3 region has 15 residues.

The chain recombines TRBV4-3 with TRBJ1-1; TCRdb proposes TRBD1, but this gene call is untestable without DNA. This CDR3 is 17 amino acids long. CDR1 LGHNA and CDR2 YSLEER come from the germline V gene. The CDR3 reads CASSQDLQRERGTEAFF.

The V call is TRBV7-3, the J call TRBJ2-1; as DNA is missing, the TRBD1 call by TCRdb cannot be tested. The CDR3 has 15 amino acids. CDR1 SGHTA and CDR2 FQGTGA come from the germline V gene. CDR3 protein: CASSFLQGAYNEQFF.

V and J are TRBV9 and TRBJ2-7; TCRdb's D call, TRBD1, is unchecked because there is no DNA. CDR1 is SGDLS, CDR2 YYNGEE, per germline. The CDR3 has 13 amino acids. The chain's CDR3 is CASSVGWGDEQYF.

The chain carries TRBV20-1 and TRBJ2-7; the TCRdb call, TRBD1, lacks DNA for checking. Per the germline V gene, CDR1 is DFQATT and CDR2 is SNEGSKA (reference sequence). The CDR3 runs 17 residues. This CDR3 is CSARVPISTVGYYEQYF.

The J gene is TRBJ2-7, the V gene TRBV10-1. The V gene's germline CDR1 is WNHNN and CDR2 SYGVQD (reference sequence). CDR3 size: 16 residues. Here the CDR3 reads CASSESTSEAFYEQYF.

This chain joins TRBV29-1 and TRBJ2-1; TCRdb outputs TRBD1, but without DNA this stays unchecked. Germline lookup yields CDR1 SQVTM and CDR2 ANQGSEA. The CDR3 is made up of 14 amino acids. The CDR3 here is CSVEWDRGYNEQFF.

This chain's CDR3 is CASSVGAYGYTF. The chain links TRBV5-1 to TRBJ1-2. Germline loops: CDR1 SGHRS, CDR2 YFSETQ. This CDR3 spans 12 amino acids.

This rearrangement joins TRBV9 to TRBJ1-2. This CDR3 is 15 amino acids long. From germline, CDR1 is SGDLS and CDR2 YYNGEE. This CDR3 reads CASSVEPNTNYGYTF.

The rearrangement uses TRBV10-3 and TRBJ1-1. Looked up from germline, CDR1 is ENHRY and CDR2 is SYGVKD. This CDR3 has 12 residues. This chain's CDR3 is CAISDLTIEAFF.

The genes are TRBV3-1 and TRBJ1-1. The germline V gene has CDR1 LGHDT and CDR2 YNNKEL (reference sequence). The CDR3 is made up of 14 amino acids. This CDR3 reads CASSQVARNTEAFF.

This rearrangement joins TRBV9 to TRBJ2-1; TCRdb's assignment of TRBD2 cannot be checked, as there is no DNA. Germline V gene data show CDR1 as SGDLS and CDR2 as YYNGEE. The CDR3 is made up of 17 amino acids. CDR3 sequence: CASSARELAGGYNEQFF.

This chain's CDR3 is CASAYGAGVEETQYF. The chain links TRBV6-5 to TRBJ2-5; TCRdb's assignment of TRBD1 cannot be checked, as there is no DNA. The CDR3 has 15 amino acids. Germline lookup yields CDR1 MNHEY and CDR2 SVGAGI.

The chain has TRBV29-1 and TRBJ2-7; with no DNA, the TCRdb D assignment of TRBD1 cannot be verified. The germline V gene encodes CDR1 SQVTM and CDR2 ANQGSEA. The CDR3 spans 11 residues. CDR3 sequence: CSALQGNEQYF.

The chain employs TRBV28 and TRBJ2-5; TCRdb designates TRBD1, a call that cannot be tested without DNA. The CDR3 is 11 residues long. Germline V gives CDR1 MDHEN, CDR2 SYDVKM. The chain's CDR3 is CASSPGETQYF.

The CDR3 sequence: CATGPRPFNEQFF. The chain couples TRBV19 to TRBJ2-1; there is no DNA to check the TCRdb D call of TRBD1. CDR1 and CDR2 from the germline V gene are LNHDA and SQIVND (reference sequence). The CDR3 extends over 13 amino acids.

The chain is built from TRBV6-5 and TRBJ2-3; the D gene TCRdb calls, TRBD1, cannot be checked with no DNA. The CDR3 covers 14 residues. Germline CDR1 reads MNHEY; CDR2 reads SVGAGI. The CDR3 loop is CASSPGETPDTQYF.

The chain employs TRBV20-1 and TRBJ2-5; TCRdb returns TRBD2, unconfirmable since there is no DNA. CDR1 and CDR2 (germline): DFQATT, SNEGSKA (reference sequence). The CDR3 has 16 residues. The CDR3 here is CSARGNSGGWRETQYF.

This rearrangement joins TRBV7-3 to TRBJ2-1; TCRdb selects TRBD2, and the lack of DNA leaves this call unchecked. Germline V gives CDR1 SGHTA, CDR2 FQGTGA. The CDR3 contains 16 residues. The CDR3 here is CASSPSLERGYNEQFF.

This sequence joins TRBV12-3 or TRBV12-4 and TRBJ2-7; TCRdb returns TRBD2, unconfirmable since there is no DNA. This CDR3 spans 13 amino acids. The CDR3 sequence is CASSPGLSYEQYF.